Presented here are 30 T cell receptor beta chains from one specimen sequenced in a study of blood T cell repertoires in COVID-19. Sequencing used immunoSEQ multiplex PCR; TCRdb keeps in-frame clones, though not all of them. Of about 340,000 clones in the sample, 75% to 90% were seen once. The sequenced material came from peripheral blood. These receptors were taken from a woman aged 55-75 years with COVID-19, enrolled during active disease.

The V and J genes are TRBV27 and TRBJ1-6; 9 nucleotides match TRBD1. The CDR3 extends over 19 amino acids. CDR1 and CDR2 (germline): MNHEY, SMNVEV (reference sequence). With V trimmed by 3 bases and J by 6 bases, 15 bases remained unmatched. In nucleotides, the CDR3 is TGTGCCAGCAGTTTTCACCTACTTGGGACAGGGAGTAGTAATTCACCCCTCCACTTT. This translates into CASSFHLLGTGSSNSPLHF.

The chain is built from TRBV2 and TRBJ2-1; weak D call: TRBD2 (6 bases). The CDR3 has 14 residues. CDR1 is SNHLY and CDR2 is FYNNEI in the germline V gene. The V gene lost 11 bases and the J gene lost 1 base, with 15 bases spanning the gap. The CDR3, as DNA: TGTGCCCTCTCCTCGGGGGAGTCCTACAATGAGCAGTTCTTC. It encodes CALSSGESYNEQFF.

The chain uses TRBV7-8 and TRBJ2-2, with 8 bases lining up with TRBD1. Germline-derived CDR1 and CDR2 are SGHVS and FQNEAQ. There are 13 residues in the CDR3. With V trimmed by 7 bases and J by 6 bases, 4 bases remained unmatched. CDR3 sequence (DNA): TGTGCCAGCACCGACAGGGGTGCCGGGGAGCTGTTTTTT. Residues: CASTDRGAGELFF.

The V call is TRBV9, the J call TRBJ2-5; the match to TRBD1 covers 8 bases. Per the germline V gene, CDR1 is SGDLS and CDR2 is YYNGEE. The CDR3 totals 22 residues. The junction had 25 bases not matched to a gene; V was cut back by 1 base and J by 2 bases. The CDR3 nucleotides read TGTGCCAGCAGCGTATCTACAGGGGGGACCTGGGGCGGGCGGACGAAACAAGAGACCCAGTACTTC. Its protein product is CASSVSTGGTWGGRTKQETQYF.

V usage is TRBV3-1 (or the pseudogene TRBV3-2) and J usage is TRBJ1-4; 7 nucleotides align to TRBD1. Trimming cost V 2 bases and J 11 bases; bases outside gene matches: 5. The CDR3 covers 13 residues. In germline, CDR1 is LGHDT, CDR2 YNNKEL (reference sequence). CDR3 sequence reads: CASSQNRDSKLFF. The DNA of the CDR3 is TGTGCCAGCAGCCAAAACCGGGACAGTAAACTGTTTTTT.

This chain joins TRBV4-3 and TRBJ1-2; a possible D gene is TRBD1 (6 bases). CDR3 length equals 15 residues. The germline V and J ends were trimmed by 0 bases and 4 bases, with 12 bases remaining between them. Germline V gives CDR1 LGHNA, CDR2 YSLEER. CDR3 amino acids: CASSQEQGVGYGYTF. The CDR3 region has the DNA TGCGCCAGCAGCCAAGAACAGGGAGTCGGCTATGGCTACACCTTC.

The chain carries TRBV12-5 and TRBJ2-2; TRBD2 matches 8 bases. With 8 bases clipped from V and 9 bases from J, the junction kept 11 bases outside the gene matches. Germline CDR1 and CDR2: LGHNT and FRNRAP. This CDR3 contains 14 residues. The CDR3 DNA follows: TGTGCTAGTAGTATTAGCGGGGCCGTCCGGGAGCTGTTTTTT. This gives the protein CASSISGAVRELFF.

The gene calls are TRBV2 and TRBJ1-1, with D possibly being TRBD1 (5 bases). Germline CDR1 reads SNHLY; CDR2 reads FYNNEI. The CDR3 runs to 14 residues. V was trimmed by 5 bases and J by 5 bases, leaving 15 bases between them. In DNA, the CDR3 is TGTGCCAGCAGTCCATCGGGACTCGGGACTGAAGCTTTCTTT. It codes for CASSPSGLGTEAFF.

The chain employs TRBV30 and TRBJ1-5; tentatively, D is TRBD1 (5 bases). V was cut by 3 bases and J by 7 bases, with 13 bases left in between. This CDR3 spans 13 amino acids. Germline V gene lookup returns CDR1 GTSNPN and CDR2 SVGIG (reference sequence). CDR3 bases: TGTGCCTGGAGCCGGGGGGAAGAACAGCCCCAGCATTTT. Translating gives CAWSRGEEQPQHF.

V gene TRBV4-3 combines with J gene TRBJ1-2; a weak D match, TRBD1 (5 bases). The CDR3 is made up of 15 amino acids. Germline loops: CDR1 LGHNA, CDR2 YSLEER. The V end was cut by 0 bases, the J end by 4 bases, with 12 bases between. Written as DNA, the CDR3 is TGCGCCAGCAGCCAAGACTCACAGGACGCCTATGGCTACACCTTC. Its translation: CASSQDSQDAYGYTF.

The genes are TRBV2 and TRBJ2-1; D gene ambiguous. V lost 4 bases to trimming and J lost 9 bases, with 7 bases between them. CDR1 is SNHLY and CDR2 is FYNNEI in the germline V gene. The CDR3 consists of 11 residues. CDR3 sequence: CASSVVSEQFF. As DNA, the CDR3 is TGTGCCAGCAGTGTGGTGAGTGAGCAGTTCTTC.

V is TRBV4-3 and J is TRBJ1-6, with TRBD1 matching 10 bases. CDR1 LGHNA and CDR2 YSLEER come from the germline V gene. The CDR3 totals 16 residues. Trimming cost V 0 bases and J 8 bases; bases outside gene matches: 4. This CDR3 is CASSQERDRGHSPLHF. CDR3 coding DNA: TGCGCCAGCAGCCAAGAACGGGACAGGGGACATTCACCCCTCCACTTT.

V and J are TRBV21-1 and TRBJ2-3; the table assigns TRBD1, which was not confirmed against the DNA. TRBV21-1 is a known pseudogene. The CDR3 is made up of 16 amino acids. CDR3 nucleotides: TGTGCCAGCAGCGCAGACAGGGGGCGAAGGGTGGATACGCAGTATTTT. It specifies CASSADRGRRVDTQYF.

The gene calls are TRBV5-3 and TRBJ2-7; a possible D gene is TRBD1 (6 bases). TRBV5-3 is an ORF for which the function is uncertain. The CDR3 sequence is 14 residues long. V was pared by 4 bases and J by 2 bases, with 13 bases between. The CDR3: CARSEDSLAYEQYF. The CDR3 nucleotides read TGTGCCAGAAGCGAGGACAGTCTAGCCTACGAGCAGTACTTC.

The chain combines TRBV10-1 with TRBJ2-3, with a possible D match to TRBD2 (6 bases). Germline CDR1 WNHNN, CDR2 SYGVQD (reference sequence). With 2 bases removed from V and 0 bases from J, the gap between germline ends came to 9 bases. The CDR3 consists of 15 residues. In DNA, the CDR3 is TGCGCCAGCAGTGAGGCTGGGACTAGCACAGATACGCAGTATTTT. Translation gives CASSEAGTSTDTQYF.

J is TRBJ1-2 and V is TRBV18; possible D gene TRBD1, 5 bases. Germline values: CDR1 KGHSH, CDR2 LQKENI. CDR3 length: 16 amino acids. V shed 1 base and J shed 6 bases, with 18 bases lying between them. CDR3 sequence: CASSPQRRVSGNGYTF. The CDR3 coding sequence is TGTGCCAGCTCACCACAGAGGAGGGTATCAGGGAATGGCTACACCTTC.

The V call is TRBV11-2, the J call TRBJ2-4; 8 bases are a match to TRBD1. The length of the CDR3 is 14 residues. The ends lost 1 base at V and 7 bases at J; junction bases unmatched: 3. CDR1 and CDR2 (germline): SGHAT, FQNNGV. The CDR3 loop reads CASSLVRGRNIQYF. CDR3 DNA sequence: TGTGCCAGCAGCTTAGTCAGGGGGCGGAACATTCAGTACTTC.

The chain joins TRBV13 to TRBJ1-1; 7 bases align to TRBD1. The germline CDR1 and CDR2 sequences are PRHDT and FYEKMQ (reference sequence). V lost 1 base and J lost 5; bases outside the gene matches: 4. The CDR3 is 14 residues long. In nucleotides, the CDR3 is TGTGCCAGCAGCTTAGAGGGGGCTGGGACTGAAGCTTTCTTT. Protein product: CASSLEGAGTEAFF.

Note on this clone: This same CDR3 is encoded by further DNA sequences in the sample. The chain links TRBV12-3 or TRBV12-4 to TRBJ1-2; D ambiguous. The CDR3 is 13 amino acids. V was trimmed by 6 bases and J by 5 bases, leaving 13 bases between them. The CDR3 loop reads CASSPTGDYGYTF. The CDR3 bases are TGTGCCAGCAGCCCGACCGGGGATTATGGCTACACCTTC.

The V gene is TRBV6-5, the J gene TRBJ1-1, with D maybe TRBD1 (6 bases). Trimming stripped 4 bases from V and 5 bases from J, with 11 bases between. CDR3 length equals 13 residues. CDR1 and CDR2 (germline): MNHEY, SVGAGI. The DNA of the CDR3 is TGTGCCAGCAGTTGGGGGGGGCCTACTGAAGCTTTCTTT. Translating it yields CASSWGGPTEAFF.

V and J are TRBV7-2 and TRBJ2-3; 13 nucleotides align to TRBD2. V dropped 6 bases and J dropped 0; count of bases not matched to a gene: 9. The CDR3 loop spans 18 amino acids. The germline CDR1 and CDR2 sequences are SGHTA and FQGNSA. CDR3 residues: CASSTGLAGEPSTDTQYF. As DNA, the CDR3 is TGTGCCAGCAGTACCGGACTAGCGGGGGAACCTAGCACAGATACGCAGTATTTT.

This chain joins TRBV11-1 and TRBJ2-3, with 7 bases fitting TRBD1. Germline V lookup: CDR1 SGHAT, CDR2 FQDESV (reference sequence). Germline trimming cut 5 bases from V and 1 base from J; bases unmatched to any gene: 3. The CDR3 extends over 14 amino acids. The CDR3 nucleotides read TGTGCCAGCAGCCGACAGGGAGGCACAGATACGCAGTATTTT. It is translated as CASSRQGGTDTQYF. Full variable domain (rest looked up from reference TRBV11-1 and TRBJ2-3): EAEVAQSPRYKITEKSQAVAFWCDPISGHATLYWYRQILGQGPELLVQFQDESVVDDSQLPKDRFSAERLKGVDSTLKIQPAELGDSAMYLCASSRQGGTDTQYFGPGTRLTVL.

In this sample, this clone turned up once. The chain combines TRBV19 with TRBJ2-4, with 9 bases that match TRBD2. With 0 bases clipped from V and 5 bases from J, the junction kept 2 bases outside the gene matches. Germline-derived CDR1 and CDR2 are LNHDA and SQIVND (reference sequence). CDR3 length: 15 amino acids. CDR3 nucleotides: TGTGCCAGTAGTATAGAGCGGGGGGGCCAAAACATTCAGTACTTC. Protein sequence: CASSIERGGQNIQYF.

This clone was counted a few times. The chain couples TRBV11-3 to TRBJ2-7; tentatively, D is TRBD2 (6 bases). Germline CDR1 SGHNT, CDR2 YENEEA. The V and J ends lost 4 bases and 3 bases respectively, with 10 bases between them. The CDR3 contains 13 residues. CDR3 DNA: TGTGCCAGCAGCTGGGGGGACCTCTACGAGCAGTACTTC. It yields the protein CASSWGDLYEQYF.

V gene TRBV4-3 combines with J gene TRBJ2-5; 11 bases line up with TRBD2. V shed 2 bases and J 4 bases; nucleotides not matched to a gene: 3. There are 15 residues in the CDR3. Germline CDR1 and CDR2: LGHNA and YSLEER. CDR3 sequence: CASSQSLAGGETQYF. The CDR3 bases are TGCGCCAGCAGCCAATCTCTAGCGGGGGGAGAGACCCAGTACTTC.

The chain employs TRBV27 and TRBJ1-2; D not resolved. Germline loops: CDR1 MNHEY, CDR2 SMNVEV (reference sequence). V lost 6 bases and J lost 6, with 14 bases in between. This CDR3 contains 13 residues. In nucleotides, the CDR3 is TGTGCCAGCAGATCAAGCCCGGGAGATGGCTACACCTTC. This gives the protein CASRSSPGDGYTF.

The table lists this clone with a count of one. CDR3 residues: CASSENPSAVDTQYF. The DNA of the CDR3 is TGTGCCAGCAGTGAAAATCCCTCTGCGGTAGATACGCAGTATTTT. This chain joins TRBV2 and TRBJ2-3; D unclear. This CDR3 is built from 15 residues. The V gene's germline CDR1 is SNHLY and CDR2 FYNNEI. Trimming removed 2 bases at V and 5 bases at J, with 14 bases between. Looking up the rest from reference TRBV2 and TRBJ2-3 gives the full variable domain: EPEVTQTPSHQVTQMGQEVILRCVPISNHLYFYWYRQILGQKVEFLVSFYNNEISEKSEIFDDQFSVERPDGSNFTLKIRSTKLEDSAMYFCASSENPSAVDTQYFGPGTRLTVL.

The rearrangement links TRBV5-1 to TRBJ2-1, with D perhaps matching TRBD1 (6 bases). The CDR3 totals 14 residues. Germline values: CDR1 SGHRS, CDR2 YFSETQ. V shed 0 bases and J shed 6 bases, with 10 bases lying between them. CDR3 nucleotides: TGCGCCAGCAGCTTGGACAGGGCTTTCAATGAGCAGTTCTTC. This codes for CASSLDRAFNEQFF.

V is TRBV10-1 and J is TRBJ2-3; 11 positions match TRBD2. This CDR3 comprises 15 residues. V lost 6 bases, J lost 3 bases, and 5 bases stayed unmatched. Germline loops: CDR1 WNHNN, CDR2 SYGVQD (reference sequence). CDR3: CASSSTSGVTDTQYF. The CDR3 DNA is TGCGCCAGCAGCTCGACTAGCGGGGTAACAGATACGCAGTATTTT.

The rearrangement links TRBV19 to TRBJ1-5; 9 nucleotides align to TRBD1. After removal of 10 bases from V and 7 bases from J, the junction contained 5 bases not matched to a gene. CDR3 length: 12 amino acids. The germline CDR1 and CDR2 sequences are LNHDA and SQIVND (reference sequence). In nucleotides, the CDR3 is TGTGCCATGGGACAGGGTGGACAGCCCCAGCATTTT. Translated: CAMGQGGQPQHF.